The text below deals with one T cell receptor beta chain. Antigen: not known. These data belong to a study of stem cell transplantation in POMP-related autoinflammatory disease. Study-wide results and caveats: Patients with PRAID showed a restricted number of unique TRB V-J gene pairings.

This CDR3 is built from 13 residues. The trim removed 6 bases at V and 8 bases at J, leaving 4 bases unmatched. Germline loops: CDR1 WSHSY, CDR2 SAAADI. Clones were sequenced by immunoSEQ multiplex PCR, and TCRdb holds only the in-frame ones, with some missing. The sample includes some 30,000 clones, around nine tenths of them seen just once. V is TRBV10-2 and J is TRBJ2-1, with 10 bases that match TRBD2. The source material was CD4+ T cells from PBMCs, sampled before stem cell transplantation. The source is a human donor with POMP-related autoinflammation and immune dysregulation (PRAID). The CDR3 region is CASRLAGSYEQFF. CDR3 sequence (DNA): TGCGCCAGCAGACTAGCGGGAAGCTATGAGCAGTTCTTC.